The source of this TCR beta chain is a study of blood T cell repertoires in COVID-19. Sequencing used immunoSEQ multiplex PCR; TCRdb keeps in-frame clones, though not all of them. The sample includes about 500,000 clones, about nine tenths seen only once; the top ten take about 0.65%. This CDR3 region has 14 residues. Per germline, CDR1 SGHDT and CDR2 YYEEEE. The ends lost 0 bases at V and 3 bases at J; junction bases unmatched: 3. This TCR came from a young woman who had recovered from COVID-19. Sequences were obtained from PBMCs or T cells enriched from blood (not recorded which). This rearrangement joins TRBV5-6 to TRBJ2-7; 7 bases agree with TRBD1. The CDR3 region is CASSLGTGYYEQYF. The CDR3 region has the DNA TGTGCCAGCAGCTTGGGGACAGGCTACTACGAGCAGTACTTC.